The 9 T cell receptor beta chains given below trace back to one sample, sequenced in a study of blood T cell repertoires in COVID-19. Sequenced by immunoSEQ multiplex PCR; TCRdb stores in-frame clones only, minus some. This table has nearly 300,000 clones, approximately 89% appearing once. The sequenced material came from PBMCs or T cells enriched from blood (not recorded which). The receptors shown here come from a woman aged 50 to 60 who had been exposed to COVID-19.

The rearrangement joins TRBV19 to TRBJ1-2, with 9 positions matching TRBD1. The CDR3 runs 15 residues. With 7 bases clipped from V and 0 bases from J, the junction kept 6 bases outside the gene matches. Germline values: CDR1 LNHDA, CDR2 SQIVND (reference sequence). CDR3 sequence: CASKIGTGPNYGYTF. CDR3 bases: TGTGCCAGTAAGATTGGGACAGGGCCTAACTATGGCTACACCTTC.

The chain uses TRBV6-2 or TRBV6-3 and TRBJ1-3; no definite D call. V was trimmed by 6 bases and J by 0 bases, leaving 18 bases between them. The CDR3 runs to 17 residues. CDR1 and CDR2 from the germline V gene are MNHEY and SVGEGT. The CDR3 protein is CASSPGLVGISGNTIYF. CDR3 sequence (DNA): TGTGCCAGCAGCCCTGGACTAGTGGGGATCTCTGGAAACACCATATATTTT.

J is TRBJ1-2 and V is TRBV7-9, with D perhaps TRBD1 (6 bases). The CDR3 runs 18 residues. Germline V gene sequence: CDR1 SEHNR, CDR2 FQNEAQ (reference sequence). V lost 5 bases and J 1 base, leaving 23 bases between the germline ends. The CDR3 DNA follows: TGTGCCAGCAGCCCGCGGGGTCCAGGGGAGGGCTTTAACTATGGCTACACCTTC. It codes for CASSPRGPGEGFNYGYTF.

V gene TRBV19 combines with J gene TRBJ1-2, with 9 bases aligning to TRBD1. Germline lookup yields CDR1 LNHDA and CDR2 SQIVND (reference sequence). Trimming at V came to 3 bases and at J to 7 bases, leaving 3 bases not matched to a gene. The CDR3 has 13 amino acids. CDR3 in amino acids: CASSIATGGGYTF. The CDR3 DNA is TGTGCCAGTAGTATTGCGACAGGGGGTGGCTACACCTTC.

The chain couples TRBV29-1 to TRBJ2-2; 9 bases agree with TRBD2. V gave up 5 bases and J gave up 6 bases; unmatched junction bases: 10. CDR1 and CDR2 (germline): SQVTM, ANQGSEA. The CDR3 contains 15 residues. The CDR3: CSVKRAGGGAGELFF. CDR3 in DNA: TGCAGCGTTAAAAGAGCGGGGGGAGGAGCCGGGGAGCTGTTTTTT.

The rearrangement uses TRBV6-5 and TRBJ1-2; TRBD1 matches 8 bases. Per the germline V gene, CDR1 is MNHEY and CDR2 is SVGAGI. V lost 5 bases, J lost 4 bases, and 9 bases stayed unmatched. This CDR3 contains 15 residues. The CDR3, as DNA: TGTGCCAGCAGTAAATCCGGGACAGGTACCTATGGCTACACCTTC. Translated, it gives CASSKSGTGTYGYTF.

The chain is built from TRBV27 and TRBJ2-6, with D tentatively TRBD1 (5 bases). The ends were cut back, 0 bases at V and 2 bases at J, with 11 bases in the middle. The CDR3 is 17 residues long. CDR1 MNHEY and CDR2 SMNVEV come from the germline V gene (reference sequence). The CDR3 DNA reads as TGTGCCAGCAGTTTATCGTCCCCAGGGCCTGGGGCCAACGTCCTGACTTTC. It encodes CASSLSSPGPGANVLTF.

The rearrangement uses TRBV5-1 and TRBJ1-6; TRBD1 is a possible D gene (6 bases). This CDR3 has 17 amino acids. Germline CDR1 SGHRS, CDR2 YFSETQ. The ends were cut back, 0 bases at V and 0 bases at J, with 10 bases in the middle. The CDR3 protein is CASSLDRQDSYNSPLHF. DNA of the CDR3: TGCGCCAGCAGCTTGGATAGACAGGACTCCTATAATTCACCCCTCCACTTT.

This chain uses TRBV29-1 with TRBJ2-5; 9 nucleotides align to TRBD1. The CDR3 length is 13 residues. Trimming at V came to 3 bases and at J to 4 bases, leaving 3 bases not matched to a gene. Germline assignment: CDR1 SQVTM and CDR2 ANQGSEA. As DNA, the CDR3 is TGCAGCGTTGACCTGGGACAGGGAGAGACCCAGTACTTC. This translates into CSVDLGQGETQYF.